Listed below are T cell receptor beta chains from one sample, sequenced in a study of a mutant IDH1 vaccine in newly diagnosed glioma. These receptors are not linked to any known antigen. Measured with immunoSEQ multiplex PCR; TCRdb has only the in-frame clones, and not every one. The repertoire includes some 87,000 clones, approximately 75% of them detected once, and around 5% sits in the top ten. The sample here was PBMCs, taken from a glioma patient whose treatment included an IDH1 peptide vaccine. The origin of the receptors is a man aged 40-49 years with glioma. Both conserved end residues are part of each CDR3. Fields, in order: D gene, V gene, CDR3 protein. D genes are given only for firm matches.

TRBD2,TRBV4-1,CASSQVETSGNIQYF
-,TRBV9,CASSVAMEGSTEAFF
-,TRBV2,CASSERTGYGYTF
TRBD2,TRBV7-9,CASLPGLVADAQETQYF
TRBD1,TRBV19,CASTRQGITNYGYTF
-,TRBV9,CASSPSGSGANVLTF
-,TRBV5-1,CASSLPQGRDNEQFF
-,TRBV5-1,CASSSPFGVAREDGYTF
TRBD2,TRBV9,CASSVDPAGGSIGEQFF
-,TRBV5-4,CASSLGGSLNQPQHF
-,TRBV30,CAWSRPDSRGYTF
-,TRBV6-5,CASSYAVSRKIEAFF
-,TRBV11-2,CASSLVRGDNYGYTF
-,TRBV19,CASSAARDNEQFF
TRBD2,TRBV6-1,CASSGTSGSLYNEQFF
TRBD1,TRBV2,CASSPGRTGLGQPQHF
-,TRBV19,CASQSPGTQETQYF
TRBD1,TRBV7-3,CASSRRLDRGNYSNQPQHF
-,TRBV4-3,CASSQLSGVAPYGYTF
TRBD1,TRBV6-5,CASSHRGTEAFF
-,TRBV19,CASSISHSSEAFF
TRBD1,TRBV5-4,CASSVTGTGAREQYF
TRBD2,TRBV7-8,CASSPRVSGSTDTQYF
TRBD1,TRBV18,CASSPQGVREAFF
-,TRBV5-8,CASSLGTISYEQYF
-,TRBV6-5,CASSYILRYTF
TRBD1,TRBV11-2,CASSLATGQEVETQYF
TRBD2,TRBV7-2,CASSLAAAGGDTQYF
TRBD1,TRBV19,CASSGTGTVNTGELFF
TRBD1,TRBV18,CASSPRQGAGELFF
TRBD1,TRBV7-6,CASSRQGSNEQFF
TRBD2,TRBV7-9,CASSGASGGLIITDTQYF
TRBD1,TRBV28,CASSPGDRGWTNEKLFF
-,TRBV4-1,CASSQFSGGELGGYTF
-,TRBV5-4,CASSSRFRRSDNSPLHF
-,TRBV4-3,CASSQDLAGRYNEQFF
-,TRBV28,CASSLLGGNTEAFF
-,TRBV15,CATSRDRANYGYTF
TRBD1,TRBV28,CASSLPGTASGLFF
TRBD1,TRBV19,CASSIRPGTGFLEQYF
-,TRBV19,CATVGPTGELFF
-,TRBV6-1,CASSVTVNGPLHF
TRBD1,TRBV5-4,CASTMGQGADIQYF
-,TRBV10-3,CAIGYRDAGQPQHF
-,TRBV7-6,CASSLVAGFGANEQFF
-,TRBV18,CASSRQGGEQYF
TRBD2,TRBV7-2,CASSLVLAGGPVQETQYF
-,TRBV9,CASSVARDGEQFF
TRBD2,TRBV4-2,CASSLSKGLAGANTGELFF
TRBD2,TRBV7-2,CASSLEGLAGVDTQYF
-,TRBV5-1,CASSLGRGVGEKLFF
-,TRBV25-1,CASSEPPPLSEQYF
-,TRBV10-3,CAIKGVEETQYF
-,TRBV4-3,CASSQDLAGNQPQHF
-,TRBV13,CASSTFSPVNEQFF
TRBD2,TRBV6-5,CASSRSGAGRKFF
TRBD2,TRBV5-1,CASSLELAGDEQYF